This is a list of T cell receptor beta chains from one sample in a study of human T cells and chemical hapten exposure. TCRdb recomputed calls from the RACE reads with MiXCR, one row per CDR3 protein. Among some 90,000 distinct CDR3 sequences listed, more than 9.5% were seen once. The material was whole blood, obtained in connection with sensitization to the hapten diphenylcyclopropenone (DPC). These receptors were obtained from a woman aged 40-49 years with alopecia areata. Some clones in this sample may be carry-over from other donors' samples. Each CDR3 is given with its conserved first and last residue.

TRBJ2-3	TRBV7-9	CASSSPGTDTDTQYF
TRBJ2-7	TRBV5-1	CASSFRPTYEQYF
TRBJ2-3	TRBV7-2	CASSLRGRGNSDTQYF
TRBJ2-4	TRBV7-2	CASSPRGQTSGMVRAKNIQYF
TRBJ2-5	TRBV15	CATSGHRALGQETQYF
TRBJ1-4	TRBV19	CATLGQGGEKLFF
TRBJ2-1	TRBV5-1	CASSFAVGSYNEQFF
TRBJ2-2	TRBV27	CASSFYRPRQRHTGELFF
TRBJ2-1	TRBV11-2	CASSSGQGSSYNEQFF
TRBJ1-5	TRBV5-1	CASSLEGSNQPQHF
TRBJ2-2	TRBV19	CASSLMVGSTGELFF
TRBJ2-2	TRBV4-3	CASSRRVAGENTGELFF
TRBJ2-1	TRBV9	CASSASGTGYNEQFF
TRBJ2-1	TRBV6-5	CASSQVPGGDEQFF
TRBJ1-6	TRBV6-6	CASSQTGGKPYNSPLHF
TRBJ1-5	TRBV6-6	CASSYRGLNSNQPQHF
TRBJ2-7	TRBV3-1	CASSPGLAGTAYEQYF
TRBJ1-3	TRBV6-6	CASSPVDTIYF
TRBJ2-7	TRBV10-3	CAISGGILEQYF
TRBJ1-2	TRBV29-1	CSGRGVRPNYGYTF
TRBJ2-1	TRBV6-5	CASRVDGLLGNEQFF
TRBJ1-1	TRBV29-1	CSVENAGTEAFF
TRBJ2-2	TRBV7-6	CASSLSGDRRELFF
TRBJ2-7	TRBV7-9	CASSSLAEQYF
TRBJ2-3	TRBV12-3/TRBV12-4	CASSLDSRATDTQYF
TRBJ1-1	TRBV7-2	CASSLAPNTEAFF
TRBJ2-4	TRBV19	CASSWGVKNIQYF
TRBJ1-1	TRBV4-2	CASSQEDSSYTEAFF